The following is a TCR beta chain sequence with its context. The data originate from a study of response to subunit inactivated influenza vaccine. TCRdb re-analysed the RT-PCR reads in MiXCR, keeping a single row per CDR3 protein. Of hundreds of thousands of distinct CDR3 sequences detected, roughly 12% appear once; the ten largest clones hold approximately 11%. Germline V lookup: CDR1 ENHRY, CDR2 SYGVKD. V was pared by 2 bases and J by 8 bases, with 6 bases between. The CDR3 extends over 12 amino acids. This same sample was also taken into another study, of T cells expressing NK-cell markers. This second study notes: A 5'RACE template switching approach incorporating UMIs was used to make TCR beta cDNA. Within several experiments, an anti-gamma-delta TCR antibody kept the sorting limited to alpha-beta TCR T cells. Topping the CD3+CD56-NKG2C+ fraction as well were these clonotypes, in several donors.

The sequencing here drew on PBMCs from blood, taken on the day of vaccination. The chain employs TRBV10-3 and TRBJ2-2; either TRBD1 or TRBD2 may supply D (5 bases each). This sequence originates from a man aged 45-65 years who received an inactivated influenza vaccine. CDR3 region: CAISEGTGELFF. The CDR3 region has the DNA TGTGCCATCAGTGAGGGGACGGGGGAGCTGTTTTTT.